In this sample, the clone carrying this T cell receptor (beta chain) turned up a few times. These data come from a study of blood T cells in healthy people across ages. As for the study in general: About one barcoded beta molecule per two T cells was the capture yield of template switching.

Germline V gene lookup returns CDR1 MDHEN and CDR2 SYDVKM. This CDR3 contains 13 residues. A sample-barcoded 5' primer and a J-beta primer mix were used in a second PCR of roughly 7 to 11 cycles. Researchers report that each sample yielded at least 2.5 million CDR3-containing paired-end reads. Each CDR3 protein gets one entry after TCRdb re-called the 5' RACE reads with MiXCR. The sample holds hundreds of thousands of distinct CDR3 sequences, around a fifth seen once. Sequenced input: blood. This sequence originates from a man between 65 and 85 years old in good health. The chain is built from TRBV28 and TRBJ2-5, with 14 bases matching TRBD2. The end of the DNA is better explained by TRBJ2-1, so the J call may be wrong. CDR3 bases: TGTGCCACGACTAGCGGGAGGGCCTATGAGCAGTTCTTC. Amino acid sequence: CATTSGRAYEQFF.